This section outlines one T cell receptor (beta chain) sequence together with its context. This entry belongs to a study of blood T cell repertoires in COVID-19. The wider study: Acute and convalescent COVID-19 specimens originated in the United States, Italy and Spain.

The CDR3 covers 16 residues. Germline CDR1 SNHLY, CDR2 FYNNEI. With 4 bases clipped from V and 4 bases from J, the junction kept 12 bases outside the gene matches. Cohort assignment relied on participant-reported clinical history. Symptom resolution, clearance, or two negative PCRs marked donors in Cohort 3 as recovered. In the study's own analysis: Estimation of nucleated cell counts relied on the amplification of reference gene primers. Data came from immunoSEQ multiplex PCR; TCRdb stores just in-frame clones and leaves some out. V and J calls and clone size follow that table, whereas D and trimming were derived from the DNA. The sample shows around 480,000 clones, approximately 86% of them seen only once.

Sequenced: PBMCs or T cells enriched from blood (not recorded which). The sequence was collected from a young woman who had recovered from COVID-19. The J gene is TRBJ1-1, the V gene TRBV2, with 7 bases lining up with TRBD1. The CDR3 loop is CASSGPGQPEGTEAFF. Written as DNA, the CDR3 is TGTGCCAGCAGTGGGCCGGGACAGCCTGAGGGCACTGAAGCTTTCTTT.